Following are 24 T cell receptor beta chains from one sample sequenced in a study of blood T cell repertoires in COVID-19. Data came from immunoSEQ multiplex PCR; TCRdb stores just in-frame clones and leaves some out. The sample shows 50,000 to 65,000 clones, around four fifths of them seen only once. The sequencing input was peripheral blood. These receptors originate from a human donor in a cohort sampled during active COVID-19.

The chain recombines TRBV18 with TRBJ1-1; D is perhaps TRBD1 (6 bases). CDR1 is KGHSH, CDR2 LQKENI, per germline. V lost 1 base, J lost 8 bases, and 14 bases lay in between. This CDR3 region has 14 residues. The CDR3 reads CASSPRVHRAEAFF. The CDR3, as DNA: TGTGCCAGCTCACCACGGGTCCACAGGGCCGAAGCTTTCTTT.

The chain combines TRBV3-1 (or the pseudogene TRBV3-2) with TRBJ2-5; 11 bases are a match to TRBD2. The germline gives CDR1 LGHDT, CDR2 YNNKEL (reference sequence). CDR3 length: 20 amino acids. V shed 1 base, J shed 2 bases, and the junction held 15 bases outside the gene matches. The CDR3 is CASSQGIGLAGGRIQETQYF. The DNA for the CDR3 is TGTGCCAGCAGCCAAGGGATCGGGCTAGCGGGGGGCCGGATTCAAGAGACCCAGTACTTC.

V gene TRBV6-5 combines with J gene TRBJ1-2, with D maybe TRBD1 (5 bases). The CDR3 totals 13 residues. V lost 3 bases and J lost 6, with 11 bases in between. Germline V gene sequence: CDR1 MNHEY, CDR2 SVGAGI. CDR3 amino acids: CASSYTRVDGYTF. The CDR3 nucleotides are TGTGCCAGCAGTTATACCAGGGTTGATGGCTACACCTTC.

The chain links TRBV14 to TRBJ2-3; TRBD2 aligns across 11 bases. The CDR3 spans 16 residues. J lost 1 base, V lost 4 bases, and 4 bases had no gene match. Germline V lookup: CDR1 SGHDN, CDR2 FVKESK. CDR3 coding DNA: TGTGCCAGCAGCCCGCTACTAGCGGGGGGCACAGATACGCAGTATTTT. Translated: CASSPLLAGGTDTQYF.

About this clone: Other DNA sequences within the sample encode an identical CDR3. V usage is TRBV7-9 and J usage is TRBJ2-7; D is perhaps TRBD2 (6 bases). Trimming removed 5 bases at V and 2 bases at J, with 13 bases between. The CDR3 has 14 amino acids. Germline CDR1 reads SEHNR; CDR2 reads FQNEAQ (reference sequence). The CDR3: CASSLGRGTYEQYF. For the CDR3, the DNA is TGTGCCAGCAGCCTAGGACGGGGGACCTACGAGCAGTACTTC.

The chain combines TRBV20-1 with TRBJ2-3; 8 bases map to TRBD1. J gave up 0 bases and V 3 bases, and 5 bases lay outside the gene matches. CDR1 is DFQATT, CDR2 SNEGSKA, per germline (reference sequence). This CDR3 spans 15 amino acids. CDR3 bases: TGCAGTGCTAGTGCCCAGGGGGCTAGCACAGATACGCAGTATTTT. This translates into CSASAQGASTDTQYF.

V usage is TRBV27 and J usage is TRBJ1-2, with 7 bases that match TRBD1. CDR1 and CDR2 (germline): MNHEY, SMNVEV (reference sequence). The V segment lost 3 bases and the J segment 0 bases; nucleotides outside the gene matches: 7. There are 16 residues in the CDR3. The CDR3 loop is CASSFIGTESNYGYTF. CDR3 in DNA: TGTGCCAGCAGTTTCATAGGGACAGAATCTAACTATGGCTACACCTTC.

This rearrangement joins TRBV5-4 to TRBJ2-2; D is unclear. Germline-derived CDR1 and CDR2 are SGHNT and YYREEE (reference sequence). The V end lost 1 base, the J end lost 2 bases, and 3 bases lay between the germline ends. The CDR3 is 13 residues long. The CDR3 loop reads CASSLTNTGELFF. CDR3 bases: TGTGCCAGCAGCTTGACTAACACCGGGGAGCTGTTTTTT. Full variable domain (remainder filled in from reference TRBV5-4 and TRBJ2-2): ETGVTQSPTHLIKTRGQQVTLRCSSQSGHNTVSWYQQALGQGPQFIFQYYREEENGRGNFPPRFSGLQFPNYSSELNVNALELDDSALYLCASSLTNTGELFFGEGSRLTVL.

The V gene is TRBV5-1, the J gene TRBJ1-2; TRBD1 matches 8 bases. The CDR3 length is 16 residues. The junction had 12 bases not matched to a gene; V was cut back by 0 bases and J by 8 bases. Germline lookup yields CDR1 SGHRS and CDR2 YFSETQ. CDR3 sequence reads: CASSLGEPDRAGGYTF. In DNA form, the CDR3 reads TGCGCCAGCAGCTTGGGGGAACCGGACAGGGCAGGGGGCTACACCTTC.

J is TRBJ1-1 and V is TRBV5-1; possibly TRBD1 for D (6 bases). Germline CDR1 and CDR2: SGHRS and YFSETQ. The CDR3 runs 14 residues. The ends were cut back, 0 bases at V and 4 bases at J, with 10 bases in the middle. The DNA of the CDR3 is TGCGCCAGCAGCTTGGTCCAGGGGCCCACTGAAGCTTTCTTT. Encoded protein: CASSLVQGPTEAFF.

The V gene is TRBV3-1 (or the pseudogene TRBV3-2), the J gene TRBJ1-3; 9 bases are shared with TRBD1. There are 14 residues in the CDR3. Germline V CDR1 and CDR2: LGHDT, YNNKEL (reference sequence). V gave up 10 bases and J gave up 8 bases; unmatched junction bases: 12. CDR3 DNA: TGTGCCACGAAGCGACAGGGGGAAGTATACACCATATATTTT. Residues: CATKRQGEVYTIYF.

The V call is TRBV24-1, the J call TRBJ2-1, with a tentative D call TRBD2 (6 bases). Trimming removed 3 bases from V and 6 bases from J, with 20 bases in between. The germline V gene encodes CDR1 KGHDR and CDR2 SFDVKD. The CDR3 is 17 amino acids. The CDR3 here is CATSDPPPSGTSNEQFF. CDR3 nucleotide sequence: TGTGCCACCAGTGATCCCCCCCCGTCCGGGACTTCCAATGAGCAGTTCTTC.

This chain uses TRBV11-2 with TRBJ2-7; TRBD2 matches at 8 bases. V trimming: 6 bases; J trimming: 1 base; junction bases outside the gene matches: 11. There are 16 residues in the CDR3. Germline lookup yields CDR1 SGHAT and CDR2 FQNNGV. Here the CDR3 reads CASRKTGTRTSYEQYF. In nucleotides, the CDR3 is TGTGCCAGCAGGAAAACCGGGACTAGGACATCCTACGAGCAGTACTTC.

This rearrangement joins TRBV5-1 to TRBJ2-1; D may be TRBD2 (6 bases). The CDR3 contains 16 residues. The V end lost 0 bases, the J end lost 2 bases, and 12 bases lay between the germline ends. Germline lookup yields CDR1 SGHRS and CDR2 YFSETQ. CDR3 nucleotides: TGCGCCAGCAGCTTGGTGGGGGGAGCGGCCTACAATGAGCAGTTCTTC. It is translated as CASSLVGGAAYNEQFF.

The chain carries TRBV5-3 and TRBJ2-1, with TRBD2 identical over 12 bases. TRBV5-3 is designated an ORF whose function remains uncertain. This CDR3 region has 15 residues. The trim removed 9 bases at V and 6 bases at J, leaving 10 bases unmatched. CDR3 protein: CATPWGTSGPNEQFF. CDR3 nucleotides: TGTGCCACCCCTTGGGGGACTAGCGGGCCCAATGAGCAGTTCTTC.

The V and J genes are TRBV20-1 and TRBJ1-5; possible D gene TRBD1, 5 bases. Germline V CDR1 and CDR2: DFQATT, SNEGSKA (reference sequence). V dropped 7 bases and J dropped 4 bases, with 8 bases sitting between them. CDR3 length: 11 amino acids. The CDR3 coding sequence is TGCAGTGTCGGGGGTAATCAGCCCCAGCATTTT. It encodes CSVGGNQPQHF.

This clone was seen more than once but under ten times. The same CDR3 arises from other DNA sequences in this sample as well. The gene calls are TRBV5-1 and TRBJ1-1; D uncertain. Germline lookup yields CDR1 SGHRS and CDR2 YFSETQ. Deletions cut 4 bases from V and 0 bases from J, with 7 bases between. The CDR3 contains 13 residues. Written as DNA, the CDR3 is TGCGCCAGCAGCATAGAGGTGAACACTGAAGCTTTCTTT. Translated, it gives CASSIEVNTEAFF.

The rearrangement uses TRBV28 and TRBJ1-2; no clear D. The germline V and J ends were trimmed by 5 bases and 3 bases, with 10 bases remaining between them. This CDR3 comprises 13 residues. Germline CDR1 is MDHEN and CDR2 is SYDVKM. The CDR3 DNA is TGTGCCAGCAGTGGTGGGAGCTACTATGGCTACACCTTC. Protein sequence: CASSGGSYYGYTF.

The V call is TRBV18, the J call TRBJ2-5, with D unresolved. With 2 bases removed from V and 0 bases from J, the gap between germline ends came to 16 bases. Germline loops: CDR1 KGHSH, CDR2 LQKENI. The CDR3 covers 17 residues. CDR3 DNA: TGTGCCAGCTCACCATTCATGGATGCCGGGTACCAAGAGACCCAGTACTTC. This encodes CASSPFMDAGYQETQYF.

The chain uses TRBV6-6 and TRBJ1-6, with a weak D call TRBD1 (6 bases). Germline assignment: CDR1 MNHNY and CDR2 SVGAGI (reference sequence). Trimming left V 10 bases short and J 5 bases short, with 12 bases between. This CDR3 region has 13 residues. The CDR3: CAMARTDNSPLHF. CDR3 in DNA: TGTGCCATGGCCCGGACAGATAATTCACCCCTCCACTTT.

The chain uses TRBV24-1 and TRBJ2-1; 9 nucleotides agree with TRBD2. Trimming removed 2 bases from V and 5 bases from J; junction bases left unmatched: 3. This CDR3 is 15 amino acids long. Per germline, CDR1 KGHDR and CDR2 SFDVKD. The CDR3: CATSDSSGIHNEQFF. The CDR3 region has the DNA TGTGCCACCAGTGATTCTAGCGGGATACACAATGAGCAGTTCTTC.

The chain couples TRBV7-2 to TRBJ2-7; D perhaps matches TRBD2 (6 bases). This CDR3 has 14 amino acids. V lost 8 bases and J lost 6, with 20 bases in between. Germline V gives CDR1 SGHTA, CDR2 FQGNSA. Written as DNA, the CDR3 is TGTGCCAGCTCGCCCGAGGCGGGACGGGGCGAGCAGTACTTC. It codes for CASSPEAGRGEQYF. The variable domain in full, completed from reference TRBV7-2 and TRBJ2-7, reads GAGVSQSPSNKVTEKGKDVELRCDPISGHTALYWYRQSLGQGLEFLIYFQGNSAPDKSGLPSDRFSAERTGGSVSTLTIQRTQQEDSAVYLCASSPEAGRGEQYFGPGTRLTVT.

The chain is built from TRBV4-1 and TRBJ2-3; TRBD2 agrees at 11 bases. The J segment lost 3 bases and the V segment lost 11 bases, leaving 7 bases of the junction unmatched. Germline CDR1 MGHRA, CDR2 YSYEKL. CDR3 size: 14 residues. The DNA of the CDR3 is TGCGCCTCCGGGGTAGCGGGGGGGACAGATACGCAGTATTTT. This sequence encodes CASGVAGGTDTQYF.

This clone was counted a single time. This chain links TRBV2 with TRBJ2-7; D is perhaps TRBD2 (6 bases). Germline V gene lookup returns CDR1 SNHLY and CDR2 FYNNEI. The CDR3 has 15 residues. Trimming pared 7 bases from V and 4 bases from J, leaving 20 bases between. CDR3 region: CASNLGGRTFYEQYF. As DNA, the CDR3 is TGTGCCAGCAATCTCGGGGGACGGACCTTTTACGAGCAGTACTTC.